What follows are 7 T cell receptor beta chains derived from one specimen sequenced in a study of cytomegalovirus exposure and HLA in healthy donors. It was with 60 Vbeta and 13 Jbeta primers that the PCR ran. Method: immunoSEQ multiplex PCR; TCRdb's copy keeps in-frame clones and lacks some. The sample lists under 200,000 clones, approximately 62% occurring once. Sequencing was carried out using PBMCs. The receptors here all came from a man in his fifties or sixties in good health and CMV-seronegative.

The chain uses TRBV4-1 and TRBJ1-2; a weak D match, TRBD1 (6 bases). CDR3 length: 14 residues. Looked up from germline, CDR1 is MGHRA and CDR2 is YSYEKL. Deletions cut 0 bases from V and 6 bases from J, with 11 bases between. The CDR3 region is CASSQEAGADGYTF. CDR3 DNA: TGCGCCAGCAGCCAAGAAGCGGGGGCGGATGGCTACACCTTC.

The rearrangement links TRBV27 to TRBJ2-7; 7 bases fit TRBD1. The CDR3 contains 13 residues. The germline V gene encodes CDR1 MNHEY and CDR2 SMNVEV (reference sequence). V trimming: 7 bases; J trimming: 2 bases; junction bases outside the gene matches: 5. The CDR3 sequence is CASMRQGAYEQYF. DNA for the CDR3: TGTGCCAGCATGAGACAGGGAGCCTACGAGCAGTACTTC.

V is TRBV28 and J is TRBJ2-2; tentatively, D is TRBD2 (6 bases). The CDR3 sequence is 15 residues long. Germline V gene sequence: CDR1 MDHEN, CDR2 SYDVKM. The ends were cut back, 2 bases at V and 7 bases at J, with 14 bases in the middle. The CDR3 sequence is CASSLGGVKGGELFF. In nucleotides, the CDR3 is TGTGCCAGCAGTTTAGGAGGGGTGAAGGGCGGGGAGCTGTTTTTT.

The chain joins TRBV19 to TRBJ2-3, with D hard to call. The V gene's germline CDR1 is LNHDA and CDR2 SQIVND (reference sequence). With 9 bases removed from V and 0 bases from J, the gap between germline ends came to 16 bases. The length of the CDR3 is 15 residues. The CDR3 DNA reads TGTGCCAGCGCCTTGAGAACCCTCAGCACAGATACGCAGTATTTT. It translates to CASALRTLSTDTQYF.

The CDR3 DNA follows: TGCGCCAGCAGCCTCGCCTCTACGGGGTTAGCTAACTATGGCTACACCTTC. Translated: CASSLASTGLANYGYTF. V gene TRBV5-1 combines with J gene TRBJ1-2; D unresolved. Germline CDR1 SGHRS, CDR2 YFSETQ. V was trimmed by 4 bases and J by 0 bases, leaving 19 bases between them. The CDR3 has 17 amino acids.

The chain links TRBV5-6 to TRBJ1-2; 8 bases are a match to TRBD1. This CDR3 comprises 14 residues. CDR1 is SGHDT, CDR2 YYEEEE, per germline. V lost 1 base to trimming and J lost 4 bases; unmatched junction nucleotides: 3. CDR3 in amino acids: CASSLYGQGYGYTF. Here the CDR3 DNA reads TGTGCCAGCAGCTTGTATGGACAGGGCTATGGCTACACCTTC.

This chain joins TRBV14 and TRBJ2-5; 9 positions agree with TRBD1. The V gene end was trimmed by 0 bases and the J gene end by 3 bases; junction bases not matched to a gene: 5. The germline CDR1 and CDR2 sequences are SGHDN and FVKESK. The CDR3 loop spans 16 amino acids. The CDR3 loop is CASSQDSGTGKETQYF. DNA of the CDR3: TGTGCCAGCAGCCAAGATTCGGGGACAGGGAAAGAGACCCAGTACTTC.